This T cell receptor (beta chain) originates from a study of T-cell reconstitution after alpha-beta-depleted transplantation in children. This CDR3 is built from 15 residues. Trimming removed 6 bases from V and 0 bases from J, with 12 bases in between. Regarding the study as a whole: Once a year had passed after transplant, T-cell counts and diversity came mostly from newly produced T cells. About two months after transplant, alpha-beta T cells reportedly came from several hundred expanded graft clones. Several patients had high TCRbeta diversity at day 60; it came from surviving recipient T cells and thymic progenitors.

The library targeted TCRbeta and was prepared with unique molecular identifiers. MiXCR, applied by TCRdb to the PCR reads, yields one record per CDR3 protein. The sample holds 250,000 to 300,000 distinct CDR3 sequences, 9.5% to 13% seen once. With respect to this clonotype: Its antigen remains unknown.

This specimen was PBMCs, taken before TCRalphabeta/CD19-depleted stem cell transplant. This clonotype originated in a boy under two years old with acute myeloid leukemia, due to receive a stem cell transplant. V usage is TRBV12-3 or TRBV12-4 and J usage is TRBJ1-5, with D hard to call. This CDR3 reads CASSVTPYSNQPQHF. CDR3 bases: TGTGCCAGCAGCGTAACACCTTATAGCAATCAGCCCCAGCATTTT.